The 28 T cell receptor beta chains below all came from one sample that was sequenced in a study of beta chain features in type 1 diabetes. General observations from the study: There was a moderate but significant shortening of TCRB CDR3s in all four CD4+ subsets of Type 1 diabetes patients.

As every portion of the isolated RNA was reverse transcribed, the sequencing read expressed TCRB transcripts. This table comes from immunoSEQ multiplex PCR, and its TCRdb copy is limited to in-frame clones, with some not included. Here the sample spans 680,000 or so clones, about an eighth being singletons. Their antigens remain unidentified. Material: naive CD4+ T cells from blood. These receptor sequences come from a young man with type 1 diabetes.

This clone was counted a few times. The chain is built from TRBV5-6 and TRBJ1-1; no definite D call. Germline V lookup: CDR1 SGHDT, CDR2 YYEEEE. V was shortened by 1 base and J by 0 bases, with 10 bases between the two germline ends. The CDR3 sequence is 15 residues long. The CDR3 region has the DNA TGTGCCAGCAGCTTGCTTGAACAGATGAACACTGAAGCTTTCTTT. It codes for CASSLLEQMNTEAFF.

This chain links TRBV28 with TRBJ2-5; TRBD1 matches 10 bases. There are 16 residues in the CDR3. The germline V gene encodes CDR1 MDHEN and CDR2 SYDVKM. J gave up 0 bases and V 6 bases, and 7 bases lay outside the gene matches. The CDR3 coding sequence is TGTGCCAGCAGGCTTCCGGGACAGGGGTACCAAGAGACCCAGTACTTC. It specifies CASRLPGQGYQETQYF.

The CDR3 DNA follows: TGTGCCAGCAGTGGCCCCGGGGGCCAAGGCAATCAGCCCCAGCATTTT. Translation gives CASSGPGGQGNQPQHF. The chain employs TRBV6-1 and TRBJ1-5, with D maybe TRBD1 (6 bases). V was clipped by 4 bases and J by 2 bases, with 15 bases between them. This CDR3 has 16 amino acids. Germline CDR1 MNHNS, CDR2 SASEGT.

This clone was counted a few times. This rearrangement joins TRBV25-1 to TRBJ1-2; TRBD1 is a possible D gene (6 bases). CDR1 MGHDK and CDR2 SYGVNS come from the germline V gene. V lost 1 base, J lost 4 bases, and 13 bases lay in between. The CDR3 runs 15 residues. CDR3 residues: CASSESGGAGYGYTF. The CDR3 DNA is TGTGCCAGCAGTGAATCTGGGGGCGCAGGCTATGGCTACACCTTC.

This clone occurred a few times. The chain joins TRBV5-4 to TRBJ2-3, with TRBD2 identical over 7 bases. The V gene's germline CDR1 is SGHNT and CDR2 YYREEE (reference sequence). V shed 0 bases and J 2 bases; nucleotides not matched to a gene: 3. CDR3 size: 15 residues. CDR3: CASSLEAGPTDTQYF. The CDR3 DNA is TGTGCCAGCAGCTTGGAAGCGGGACCCACAGATACGCAGTATTTT.

This clone was found a few times. This chain uses TRBV9 with TRBJ2-3; 10 bases fit TRBD2. The V gene's germline CDR1 is SGDLS and CDR2 YYNGEE. After removal of 0 bases from V and 1 base from J, the junction contained 2 bases not matched to a gene. The CDR3 has 16 amino acids. In DNA form, the CDR3 reads TGTGCCAGCAGCGTAGTAGGGACTAGCGGCACAGATACGCAGTATTTT. This translates into CASSVVGTSGTDTQYF. The full variable domain, its missing parts supplied by reference TRBV9 and TRBJ2-3, is DSGVTQTPKHLITATGQRVTLRCSPRSGDLSVYWYQQSLDQGLQFLIQYYNGEERAKGNILERFSAQQFPDLHSELNLSSLELGDSALYFCASSVVGTSGTDTQYFGPGTRLTVL.

On this clone itself: Other DNA sequences in the sample encode the same CDR3. V is TRBV30 and J is TRBJ1-2; 7 nucleotides agree with TRBD1. Germline CDR1 is GTSNPN and CDR2 is SVGIG (reference sequence). The CDR3 is 12 amino acids. V lost 2 bases to trimming and J lost 5 bases; unmatched junction nucleotides: 2. CDR3 amino acids: CAWSPQGYGYTF. CDR3 in DNA: TGTGCCTGGAGTCCACAGGGGTATGGCTACACCTTC.

This clone showed up just a few times. The chain couples TRBV4-1 to TRBJ1-2; possible D gene TRBD1, 6 bases. The CDR3 covers 14 residues. The V end was cut by 1 base, the J end by 8 bases, with 14 bases between. CDR1 and CDR2 (germline): MGHRA, YSYEKL. The CDR3 loop reads CASSQVAGGGGYTF. CDR3 DNA: TGCGCCAGCAGCCAAGTTGCGGGCGGGGGCGGCTACACCTTC.

CDR3 nucleotide sequence: TGTGCCAGCAGTTTGGGACGGACGAACTATGGCTACACCTTC. Residues: CASSLGRTNYGYTF. This sequence joins TRBV28 and TRBJ1-2; D is possibly TRBD1 (5 bases). The CDR3 is 14 residues long. CDR1 MDHEN and CDR2 SYDVKM come from the germline V gene. V was shortened by 3 bases and J by 2 bases, with 10 bases between the two germline ends.

The rearrangement links TRBV30 to TRBJ2-7, with 8 bases matching TRBD1. V was pared by 8 bases and J by 4 bases, with 13 bases of the junction left unmatched. This CDR3 has 14 amino acids. Germline V gives CDR1 GTSNPN, CDR2 SVGIG (reference sequence). CDR3 region: CAAKAADRVYEQYF. The DNA of the CDR3 is TGTGCCGCCAAAGCTGCGGACAGGGTATACGAGCAGTACTTC.

The rearrangement links TRBV5-4 to TRBJ2-3; D remains unclear. The length of the CDR3 is 11 residues. CDR1 is SGHNT, CDR2 YYREEE, per germline (reference sequence). Trimming pared 2 bases from V and 5 bases from J, leaving 3 bases between. Here the CDR3 reads CASSLQDTQYF. The DNA for the CDR3 is TGTGCCAGCAGCTTACAAGATACGCAGTATTTT. Complete variable domain (other parts from reference TRBV5-4 and TRBJ2-3): ETGVTQSPTHLIKTRGQQVTLRCSSQSGHNTVSWYQQALGQGPQFIFQYYREEENGRGNFPPRFSGLQFPNYSSELNVNALELDDSALYLCASSLQDTQYFGPGTRLTVL.

The chain combines TRBV18 with TRBJ2-3, with a possible D match to TRBD2 (5 bases). The V and J ends lost 1 base and 3 bases respectively, with 11 bases between them. CDR3 size: 15 residues. Per germline, CDR1 KGHSH and CDR2 LQKENI. The CDR3 loop is CASSPQLGVTDTQYF. The CDR3 coding sequence is TGTGCCAGCTCACCACAGCTCGGGGTTACAGATACGCAGTATTTT.

Regarding this clone: The sample holds other DNA sequences that translate to the same CDR3. The chain joins TRBV7-2 to TRBJ1-5; 10 bases align to TRBD1. V shed 5 bases, J shed 5 bases, and the junction held 3 bases outside the gene matches. The CDR3 has 14 amino acids. Germline V gene sequence: CDR1 SGHTA, CDR2 FQGNSA. The CDR3 nucleotides are TGTGCCAGCAGCCCGGGACAGGGGTATCAGCCCCAGCATTTT. This translates into CASSPGQGYQPQHF.

In its sample, this clone was seen a few times. The DNA of the CDR3 is TGTGCCAGTAGCCCTCAGAGCTCTGGGGCCAACGTCCTGACTTTC. Translating it yields CASSPQSSGANVLTF. The gene calls are TRBV19 and TRBJ2-6; D gene ambiguous. There are 15 residues in the CDR3. The germline V gene encodes CDR1 LNHDA and CDR2 SQIVND (reference sequence). The V and J ends lost 6 bases and 0 bases respectively, with 9 bases between them. Complete variable domain (other parts from reference TRBV19 and TRBJ2-6): DGGITQSPKYLFRKEGQNVTLSCEQNLNHDAMYWYRQDPGQGLRLIYYSQIVNDFQKGDIAEGYSVSREKKESFPLTVTSAQKNPTAFYLCASSPQSSGANVLTFGAGSRLTVL.

The V gene is TRBV4-1, the J gene TRBJ2-3, with 7 bases that match TRBD1. Looked up from germline, CDR1 is MGHRA and CDR2 is YSYEKL. The ends lost 4 bases at V and 0 bases at J; junction bases unmatched: 7. There are 16 residues in the CDR3. The CDR3 is CASSPGQLTSTDTQYF. The CDR3 DNA reads as TGCGCCAGCAGCCCGGGACAGCTCACTAGCACAGATACGCAGTATTTT.

The CDR3 region has the DNA TGTGCCAGCAGCTCGACAGGCGTGAGAGAAAAACTGTTTTTT. Amino acid sequence: CASSSTGVREKLFF. This chain links TRBV5-8 with TRBJ1-4; TRBD1 is a possible D gene (6 bases). Trimming took 3 bases from V and 8 from J, leaving 14 bases between them. The CDR3 is made up of 14 amino acids. The germline CDR1 and CDR2 sequences are SGHTS and YDEGEE.

This sequence joins TRBV15 and TRBJ1-1, with D possibly matching TRBD1 (6 bases). The CDR3 runs to 14 residues. The V end lost 0 bases, the J end lost 3 bases, and 8 bases lay between the germline ends. The germline CDR1 and CDR2 sequences are LNHNV and YYDKDF (reference sequence). Here the CDR3 reads CATSRDRGDTEAFF. CDR3 coding DNA: TGTGCCACCAGCAGAGACAGGGGTGACACTGAAGCTTTCTTT.

This sequence joins TRBV10-3 and TRBJ2-7; the match to TRBD1 covers 9 bases. CDR1 ENHRY and CDR2 SYGVKD come from the germline V gene. V lost 2 bases to trimming and J lost 2 bases; unmatched junction nucleotides: 7. CDR3 length: 16 residues. The CDR3 bases are TGTGCCATCAGTGAGGCCGGAGGACAGGGGACCTACGAGCAGTACTTC. Translating gives CAISEAGGQGTYEQYF.

This clone was counted only a few times. V usage is TRBV2 and J usage is TRBJ2-1; D unresolved. Germline CDR1 SNHLY, CDR2 FYNNEI. The CDR3 runs to 12 residues. Trimming stripped 1 base from V and 8 bases from J, with 6 bases between. The CDR3 region has the DNA TGTGCCAGCAGTGAAGGGGGATATGAGCAGTTCTTC. Encoded protein: CASSEGGYEQFF.

This clone has only a few counts. The V and J genes are TRBV28 and TRBJ2-5; TRBD2 matches at 10 bases. V lost 10 bases to trimming and J lost 5 bases; unmatched junction nucleotides: 13. Germline values: CDR1 MDHEN, CDR2 SYDVKM. CDR3 size: 15 residues. CDR3 bases: TGTGCCACCAAAGGTCAGCGGGGGGGCCAGGAGACCCAGTACTTC. Protein product: CATKGQRGGQETQYF.

This clone was recorded a few times. V gene TRBV18 combines with J gene TRBJ2-3; 10 nucleotides align to TRBD2. With 3 bases clipped from V and 0 bases from J, the junction kept 6 bases outside the gene matches. The CDR3 is made up of 17 amino acids. The germline gives CDR1 KGHSH, CDR2 LQKENI. Here the CDR3 reads CASSPSSGGSSTDTQYF. The CDR3 bases are TGTGCCAGCTCACCGTCTAGCGGGGGTTCTAGCACAGATACGCAGTATTTT. Full variable domain (remainder filled in from reference TRBV18 and TRBJ2-3): NAGVMQNPRHLVRRRGQEARLRCSPMKGHSHVYWYRQLPEEGLKFMVYLQKENIIDESGMPKERFSAEFPKEGPSILRIQQVVRGDSAAYFCASSPSSGGSSTDTQYFGPGTRLTVL.

A few counts support this clone. The CDR3 region is CASSRGGGSGNTEAFF. The DNA for the CDR3 is TGCGCCAGCAGCCGCGGAGGTGGGTCTGGTAACACTGAAGCTTTCTTT. This rearrangement joins TRBV4-1 to TRBJ1-1; D ambiguous. In germline, CDR1 is MGHRA, CDR2 YSYEKL. Trimming removed 4 bases at V and 2 bases at J, with 17 bases between. The CDR3 covers 16 residues.

Of note for this clone: Distinct nucleotide sequences in the sample also encode this CDR3. The CDR3: CSASSSYEQYF. DNA for the CDR3: TGCAGTGCTAGCAGCTCCTACGAGCAGTACTTC. This chain connects TRBV20-1 to TRBJ2-7; no clear D gene. There are 11 residues in the CDR3. Germline V CDR1 and CDR2: DFQATT, SNEGSKA (reference sequence). V was clipped by 3 bases and J by 0 bases, with 3 bases between them.

This clone has only a few counts. V gene TRBV14 combines with J gene TRBJ1-1; the D is unclear. The ends were cut back, 1 base at V and 5 bases at J, with 8 bases in the middle. The CDR3 consists of 13 residues. Germline V lookup: CDR1 SGHDN, CDR2 FVKESK. The chain's CDR3 is CASSQVWETEAFF. CDR3 bases: TGTGCCAGCAGCCAAGTATGGGAGACTGAAGCTTTCTTT.

This clone was seen more than once but under ten times. The rearrangement joins TRBV13 to TRBJ2-1; 10 bases line up with TRBD2. The CDR3 runs to 16 residues. From germline, CDR1 is PRHDT and CDR2 FYEKMQ (reference sequence). J gave up 1 base and V 6 bases, and 6 bases lay outside the gene matches. CDR3 loop: CASRLPSGGSYNEQFF. CDR3 in DNA: TGTGCCAGCAGGCTCCCTAGCGGGGGATCCTACAATGAGCAGTTCTTC. Complete variable domain (other parts from reference TRBV13 and TRBJ2-1): AAGVIQSPRHLIKEKRETATLKCYPIPRHDTVYWYQQGPGQDPQFLISFYEKMQSDKGSIPDRFSAQQFSDYHSELNMSSLELGDSALYFCASRLPSGGSYNEQFFGPGTRLTVL.

The chain carries TRBV9 and TRBJ1-6; a possible D gene is TRBD1 (5 bases). The CDR3 extends over 14 amino acids. V dropped 2 bases and J dropped 10 bases, with 13 bases sitting between them. Germline CDR1 is SGDLS and CDR2 is YYNGEE. The CDR3 loop reads CASSVGGVYSPLHF. CDR3 nucleotide sequence: TGTGCCAGCAGCGTGGGAGGGGTTTACTCACCCCTCCACTTT.

The chain is built from TRBV10-3 and TRBJ1-1, with 7 bases aligning to TRBD1. CDR1 is ENHRY, CDR2 SYGVKD, per germline. The CDR3 is 13 residues long. Losses at the gene ends were 10 bases for V and 4 bases for J; bases not matched to a gene: 9. CDR3 in amino acids: CATEDREGTEAFF. Written as DNA, the CDR3 is TGTGCCACCGAAGACAGGGAAGGCACTGAAGCTTTCTTT.

This clone occurred a few times. The chain combines TRBV7-2 with TRBJ2-5; 7 nucleotides match TRBD2. The CDR3 has 13 amino acids. Germline trimming cut 5 bases from V and 9 bases from J; bases unmatched to any gene: 9. Germline assignment: CDR1 SGHTA and CDR2 FQGNSA. CDR3 sequence: CASSTQPAGAQYF. The DNA of the CDR3 is TGTGCCAGCAGCACACAACCTGCGGGGGCCCAGTACTTC. Complete variable domain (other parts from reference TRBV7-2 and TRBJ2-5): GAGVSQSPSNKVTEKGKDVELRCDPISGHTALYWYRQSLGQGLEFLIYFQGNSAPDKSGLPSDRFSAERTGGSVSTLTIQRTQQEDSAVYLCASSTQPAGAQYFGPGTRLLVL.